The 6 T cell receptor beta chains below were found in one sample sequenced in a study of T-cell reconstitution after alpha-beta-depleted transplantation in children. For TCRbeta, the library was prepared with unique molecular identifiers. TCRdb passed the PCR reads through MiXCR, listing each CDR3 protein once. The table includes about 120,000 distinct CDR3 sequences, over 9% detected once. The sample in question was PBMCs, obtained before TCRalphabeta/CD19-depleted stem cell transplant. These receptor sequences come from a boy younger than 10 with acute lymphoblastic leukemia, due to receive a stem cell transplant.

This clonotype was seen a handful of times. The chain couples TRBV11-2 to TRBJ2-5; D is possibly TRBD2 (6 bases). Germline CDR1 is SGHAT and CDR2 is FQNNGV. V shed 6 bases and J shed 9 bases, with 23 bases lying between them. This CDR3 region has 15 residues. Here the CDR3 DNA reads TGTGCCAGCAGAGTTGGGGTGGCGGGACCGGAGGCCCAGTACTTC. This gives the protein CASRVGVAGPEAQYF.

This clonotype was detected only a few times. V gene TRBV18 combines with J gene TRBJ2-1; D gene unclear. There are 13 residues in the CDR3. Trimming left V 2 bases short and J 9 bases short, with 11 bases between. Germline V gene sequence: CDR1 KGHSH, CDR2 LQKENI. The CDR3 DNA follows: TGTGCCAGCTCACCAGTTGTCGGTGGTGAGCAGTTCTTC. This translates into CASSPVVGGEQFF.

This clonotype came up many times. This chain links TRBV7-2 with TRBJ2-3; D not certain. V lost 1 base, J lost 2 bases, and 10 bases lay in between. CDR1 and CDR2 (germline): SGHTA, FQGNSA. The CDR3 is made up of 15 amino acids. The CDR3 spells CASSLDGVYTDTQYF. DNA for the CDR3: TGTGCCAGCAGCTTAGACGGAGTCTACACAGATACGCAGTATTTT.

Points on this clonotype: Possible read error: a much larger clone is one base away. The chain joins TRBV12-3 or TRBV12-4 to TRBJ2-3, with TRBD1 matching 8 bases. This CDR3 is 18 amino acids long. The CDR3 is CTSSLALGQGEITDTQYF. The CDR3 bases are TGTACCAGCAGTTTAGCGCTTGGACAGGGAGAGATAACAGATACGCAGTATTTT.

This chain links TRBV2 with TRBJ1-2, with 8 bases identical to TRBD1. Trimming removed 6 bases from V and 6 bases from J; junction bases left unmatched: 6. Germline V gives CDR1 SNHLY, CDR2 FYNNEI. The CDR3 consists of 13 residues. CDR3 residues: CASSSGGPNGYTF. The CDR3 bases are TGTGCCAGCAGCTCAGGGGGCCCCAATGGCTACACCTTC. Full variable domain (missing parts from reference TRBV2 and TRBJ1-2): EPEVTQTPSHQVTQMGQEVILRCVPISNHLYFYWYRQILGQKVEFLVSFYNNEISEKSEIFDDQFSVERPDGSNFTLKIRSTKLEDSAMYFCASSSGGPNGYTFGSGTRLTVV.

This clonotype was recorded a few times. At one of its ends the junction is not consistent with the germline gene, which may arise from a read error. The V and J genes are TRBV10-2 and TRBJ2-7; D not certain. Germline CDR1 and CDR2: WSHSY and SAAADI. This CDR3 contains 13 residues. Written as DNA, the CDR3 is TGCGCCAGCAGTTGGGCAAACTCCCACGAGCAGTACTTC. Amino acids: CASSWANSHEQYF.